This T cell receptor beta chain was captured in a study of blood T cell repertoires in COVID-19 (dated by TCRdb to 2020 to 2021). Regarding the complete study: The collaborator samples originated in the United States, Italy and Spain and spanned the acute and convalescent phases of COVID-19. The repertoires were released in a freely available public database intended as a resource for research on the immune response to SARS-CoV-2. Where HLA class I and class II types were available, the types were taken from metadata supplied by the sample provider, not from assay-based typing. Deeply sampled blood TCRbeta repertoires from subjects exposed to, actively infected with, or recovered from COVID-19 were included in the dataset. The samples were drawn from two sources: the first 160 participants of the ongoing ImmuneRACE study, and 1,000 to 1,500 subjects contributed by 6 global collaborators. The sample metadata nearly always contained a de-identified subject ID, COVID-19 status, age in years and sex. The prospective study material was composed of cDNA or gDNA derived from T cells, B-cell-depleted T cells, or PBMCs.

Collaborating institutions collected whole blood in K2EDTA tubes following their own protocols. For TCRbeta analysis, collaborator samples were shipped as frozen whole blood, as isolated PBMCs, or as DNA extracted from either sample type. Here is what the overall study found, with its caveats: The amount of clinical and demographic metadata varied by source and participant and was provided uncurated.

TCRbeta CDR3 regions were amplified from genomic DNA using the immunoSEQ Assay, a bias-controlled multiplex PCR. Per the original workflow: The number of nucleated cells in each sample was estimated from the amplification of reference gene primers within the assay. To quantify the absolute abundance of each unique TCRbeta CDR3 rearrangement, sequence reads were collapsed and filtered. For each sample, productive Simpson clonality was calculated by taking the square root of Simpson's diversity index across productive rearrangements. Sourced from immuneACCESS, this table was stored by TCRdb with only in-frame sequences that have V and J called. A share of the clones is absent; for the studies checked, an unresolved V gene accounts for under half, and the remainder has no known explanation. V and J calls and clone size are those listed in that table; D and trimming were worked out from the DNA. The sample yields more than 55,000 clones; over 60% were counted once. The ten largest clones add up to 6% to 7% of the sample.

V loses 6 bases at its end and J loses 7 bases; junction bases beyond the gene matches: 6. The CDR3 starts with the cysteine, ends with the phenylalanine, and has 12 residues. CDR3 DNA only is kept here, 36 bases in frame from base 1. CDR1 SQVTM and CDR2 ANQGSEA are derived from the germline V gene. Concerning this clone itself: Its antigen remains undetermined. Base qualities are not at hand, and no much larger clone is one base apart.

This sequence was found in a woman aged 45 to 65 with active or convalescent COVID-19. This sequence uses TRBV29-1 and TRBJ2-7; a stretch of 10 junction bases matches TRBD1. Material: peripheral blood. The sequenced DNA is TGCAGCGTCCTGTGGGACAGGGGAGAGCAGTACTTC. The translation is CSVLWDRGEQYF.